What follows is one T cell receptor (beta chain) and its context. Its antigen is still unknown. The genes and germline here are from mouse. With the read ending 1 residue before the CDR3 end, the germline J gene is used to fill in that end. Losses at the gene ends were 4 bases for V and 0 bases for J; bases not matched to a gene: 2. From germline, CDR1 is NSQYPW and CDR2 LRSPGD (reference sequence). The length of the CDR3 is 15 residues. Stated time point: mouse harvest day 7 after allogeneic transplant. Tail vein injection delivered 10^7 T-cell-depleted bone marrow cells and 10^6 splenic CD5+ T cells. Clones were sequenced by immunoSEQ multiplex PCR, and TCRdb holds only the in-frame ones, with some missing. Of more than 4,000 clones in the sample, roughly 51% are singletons; the top ten hold 8.4%. This entry is derived from a study of tissue T cells after allogeneic stem cell transplantation. Findings and limits, study-wide: Shared clones across patients were few; motif clustering revealed tissue-specific shared signatures.

The chain uses TRBV1 and TRBJ2-2; TRBD1 matches 7 bases. The sequence was obtained from a female BALB/c mouse given C57BL/6 T cells with graft-versus-host disease after an allogeneic hematopoietic cell transplant. The source material was lymph node tissue. CDR3 region: CTCSVGQANTGQLYF. The DNA read from the CDR3 is TGCACCTGCAGTGTAGGACAGGCAAACACCGGGCAGCTCTAC.